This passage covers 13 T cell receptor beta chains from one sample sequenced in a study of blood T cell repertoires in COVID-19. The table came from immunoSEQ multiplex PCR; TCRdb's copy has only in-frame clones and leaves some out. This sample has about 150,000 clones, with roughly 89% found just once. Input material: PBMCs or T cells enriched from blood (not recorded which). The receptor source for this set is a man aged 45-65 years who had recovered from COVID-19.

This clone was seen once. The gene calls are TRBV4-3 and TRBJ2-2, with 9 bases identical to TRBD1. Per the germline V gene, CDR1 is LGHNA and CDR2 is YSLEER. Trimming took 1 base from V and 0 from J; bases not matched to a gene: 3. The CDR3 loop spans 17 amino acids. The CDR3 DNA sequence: TGCGCCAGCAGCCAAGTCAACAGGGGGCCGAACACCGGGGAGCTGTTTTTT. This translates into CASSQVNRGPNTGELFF.

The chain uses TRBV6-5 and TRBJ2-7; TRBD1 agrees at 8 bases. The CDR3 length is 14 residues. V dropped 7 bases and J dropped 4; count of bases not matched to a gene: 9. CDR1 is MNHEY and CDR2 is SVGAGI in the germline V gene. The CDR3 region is CASTPDRVKYEQYF. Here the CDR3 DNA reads TGTGCCAGCACTCCGGACAGGGTGAAGTACGAGCAGTACTTC.

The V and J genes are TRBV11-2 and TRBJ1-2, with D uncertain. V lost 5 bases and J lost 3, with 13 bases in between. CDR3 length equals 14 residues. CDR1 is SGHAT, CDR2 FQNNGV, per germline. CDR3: CASSPLREDYGYTF. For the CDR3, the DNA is TGTGCCAGCAGCCCCCTGAGGGAAGACTATGGCTACACCTTC.

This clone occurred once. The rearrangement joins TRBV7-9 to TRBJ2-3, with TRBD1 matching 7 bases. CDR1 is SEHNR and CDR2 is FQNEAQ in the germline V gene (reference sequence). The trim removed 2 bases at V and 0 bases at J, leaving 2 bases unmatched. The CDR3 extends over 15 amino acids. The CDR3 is CASSLLGQSTDTQYF. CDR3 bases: TGTGCCAGCAGCTTATTGGGACAGAGCACAGATACGCAGTATTTT.

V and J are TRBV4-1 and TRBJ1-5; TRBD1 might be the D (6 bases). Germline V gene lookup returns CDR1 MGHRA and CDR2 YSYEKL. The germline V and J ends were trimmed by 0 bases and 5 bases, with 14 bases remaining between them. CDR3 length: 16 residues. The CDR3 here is CASSQERGGDYQPQHF. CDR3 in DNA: TGCGCCAGCAGCCAAGAAAGAGGGGGGGACTATCAGCCCCAGCATTTT.

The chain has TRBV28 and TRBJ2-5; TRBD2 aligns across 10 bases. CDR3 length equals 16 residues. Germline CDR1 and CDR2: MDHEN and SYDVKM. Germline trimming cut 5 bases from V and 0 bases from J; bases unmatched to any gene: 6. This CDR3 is CASSTRLAGYQETQYF. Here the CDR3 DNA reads TGTGCCAGCAGTACCAGACTAGCGGGCTACCAAGAGACCCAGTACTTC.

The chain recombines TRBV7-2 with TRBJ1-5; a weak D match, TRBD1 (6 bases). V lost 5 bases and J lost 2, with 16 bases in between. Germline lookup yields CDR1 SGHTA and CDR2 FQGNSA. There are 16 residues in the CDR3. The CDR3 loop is CASSPMAGAGNQPQHF. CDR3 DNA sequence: TGTGCCAGCAGCCCTATGGCGGGGGCTGGCAATCAGCCCCAGCATTTT.

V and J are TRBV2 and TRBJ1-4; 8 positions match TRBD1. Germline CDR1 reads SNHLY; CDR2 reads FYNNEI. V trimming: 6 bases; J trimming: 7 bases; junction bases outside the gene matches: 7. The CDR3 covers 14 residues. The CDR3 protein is CASSRDRGFEKLFF. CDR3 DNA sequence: TGTGCCAGCAGCCGAGACAGGGGCTTTGAAAAACTGTTTTTT.

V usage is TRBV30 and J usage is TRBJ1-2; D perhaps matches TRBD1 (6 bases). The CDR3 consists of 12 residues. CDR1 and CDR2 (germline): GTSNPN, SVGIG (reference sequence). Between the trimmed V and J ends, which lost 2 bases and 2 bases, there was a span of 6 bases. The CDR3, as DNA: TGTGCCTGGAGTCAGGGGAACTATGGCTACACCTTC. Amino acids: CAWSQGNYGYTF.

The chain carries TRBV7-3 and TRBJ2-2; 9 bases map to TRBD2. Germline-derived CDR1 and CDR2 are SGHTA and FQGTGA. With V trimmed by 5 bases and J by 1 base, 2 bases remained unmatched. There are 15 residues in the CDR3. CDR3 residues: CASSLSGRNTGELFF. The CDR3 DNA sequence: TGTGCCAGCAGCCTTAGCGGGAGGAACACCGGGGAGCTGTTTTTT.

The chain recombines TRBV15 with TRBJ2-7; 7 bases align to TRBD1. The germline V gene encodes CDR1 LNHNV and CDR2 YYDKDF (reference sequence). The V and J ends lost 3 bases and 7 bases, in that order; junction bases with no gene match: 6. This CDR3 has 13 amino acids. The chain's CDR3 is CATSRTTGHEQYF. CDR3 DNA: TGTGCCACCAGCAGGACGACAGGGCATGAGCAGTACTTC.

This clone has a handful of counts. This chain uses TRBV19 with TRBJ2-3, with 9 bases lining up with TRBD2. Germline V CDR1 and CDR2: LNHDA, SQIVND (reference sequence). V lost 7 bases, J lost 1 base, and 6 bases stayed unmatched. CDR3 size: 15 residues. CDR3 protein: CASTSGRMGTDTQYF. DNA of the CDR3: TGTGCCAGTACCAGCGGGAGGATGGGCACAGATACGCAGTATTTT.

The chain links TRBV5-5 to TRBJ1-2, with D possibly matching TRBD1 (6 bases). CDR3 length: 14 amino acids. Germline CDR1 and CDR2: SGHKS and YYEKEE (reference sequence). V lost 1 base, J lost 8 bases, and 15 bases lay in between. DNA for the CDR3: TGTGCCAGCAGCTTGCAGGGGCCCTCGCAAGGCTACACCTTC. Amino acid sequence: CASSLQGPSQGYTF.